A single sample gave rise to the 28 T cell receptor beta chains below, sequenced in a study of T-cell memory formation after mild COVID-19. TCRdb reprocessed the 5' RACE reads via MiXCR and lists one record per CDR3 protein. The table records around 310,000 distinct CDR3 sequences, roughly an eighth of them present only once. Sequenced material: PBMCs or a T cell subset sorted from them (not recorded which). The source of these receptors is a young man who had mild COVID-19 (a few samples of this study predate the infection). Cell type and time point are not known.

This clonotype has only a few counts. The chain combines TRBV6-5 with TRBJ2-1; D is possibly TRBD2 (7 bases). This CDR3 region has 16 residues. Trimming removed 0 bases from V and 7 bases from J, with 16 bases in between. Germline-derived CDR1 and CDR2 are MNHEY and SVGAGI. The CDR3: CASSYSRAGARNEQFF. As DNA, the CDR3 is TGTGCCAGCAGTTACTCGAGGGCGGGGGCGCGGAATGAGCAGTTCTTC.

This clonotype was seen a handful of times. The chain recombines TRBV7-8 with TRBJ1-6; maybe TRBD1 (5 bases). V was cut by 0 bases and J by 9 bases, with 15 bases left in between. CDR3 length equals 16 residues. The germline V gene has CDR1 SGHVS and CDR2 FQNEAQ. DNA of the CDR3: TGTGCCAGCAGCTTAGCCGGGACCCTCCTTTTTTCACCCCTCCACTTT. Translating gives CASSLAGTLLFSPLHF.

This clonotype has more than one count but fewer than ten. The chain employs TRBV18 and TRBJ1-2; D uncertain. The ends were cut back, 2 bases at V and 0 bases at J, with 10 bases in the middle. The CDR3 runs to 15 residues. The germline gives CDR1 KGHSH, CDR2 LQKENI. The CDR3 DNA follows: TGTGCCAGCTCACCATCGCAGGTCCCTAACTATGGCTACACCTTC. This codes for CASSPSQVPNYGYTF. The full variable domain, with the rest looked up from reference TRBV18 and TRBJ1-2, is NAGVMQNPRHLVRRRGQEARLRCSPMKGHSHVYWYRQLPEEGLKFMVYLQKENIIDESGMPKERFSAEFPKEGPSILRIQQVVRGDSAAYFCASSPSQVPNYGYTFGSGTRLTVV.

This clonotype was counted at least ten times. This rearrangement joins TRBV12-3 or TRBV12-4 to TRBJ2-7; weak D call: TRBD1 (6 bases). The CDR3 sequence is 14 residues long. With 7 bases removed from V and 5 bases from J, the gap between germline ends came to 18 bases. CDR3 DNA: TGTGCCAGCACCCTAGGGGGAGCTTCCCACGAGCAGTACTTC. It encodes CASTLGGASHEQYF.

This clonotype showed up just a few times. The chain is built from TRBV29-1 and TRBJ2-7; 7 bases are a match to TRBD1. Germline loops: CDR1 SQVTM, CDR2 ANQGSEA. Germline trimming cut 3 bases from V and 2 bases from J; bases unmatched to any gene: 1. The CDR3 runs 12 residues. The CDR3 loop is CSVDGTAYEQYF. The CDR3 coding sequence is TGCAGCGTTGACGGGACAGCCTACGAGCAGTACTTC.

The chain carries TRBV6-1 and TRBJ2-1, with 7 nucleotides matching TRBD1. Germline V lookup: CDR1 MNHNS, CDR2 SASEGT. The junction had 6 bases not matched to a gene; V was cut back by 4 bases and J by 9 bases. The CDR3 has 13 residues. The CDR3 loop is CASSAQTGFEQFF. The DNA of the CDR3 is TGTGCCAGCAGTGCACAGACAGGGTTTGAGCAGTTCTTC.

In its sample, this clonotype was seen a few times. The chain is built from TRBV9 and TRBJ2-7; the D call may be TRBD1 or TRBD2 (6 bases each). This CDR3 contains 14 residues. Trimming took off 6 bases at V and 0 bases at J, with 13 bases between the two ends. Per the germline V gene, CDR1 is SGDLS and CDR2 is YYNGEE. CDR3 nucleotides: TGTGCCAGCACCCGGGGGCTCAGCTCCTACGAGCAGTACTTC. This gives the protein CASTRGLSSYEQYF. Full variable domain (rest looked up from reference TRBV9 and TRBJ2-7): DSGVTQTPKHLITATGQRVTLRCSPRSGDLSVYWYQQSLDQGLQFLIQYYNGEERAKGNILERFSAQQFPDLHSELNLSSLELGDSALYFCASTRGLSSYEQYFGPGTRLTVT.

The chain employs TRBV11-1 and TRBJ2-3; TRBD2 matches 7 bases. Germline assignment: CDR1 SGHAT and CDR2 FQDESV (reference sequence). This CDR3 is built from 15 residues. After removal of 5 bases from V and 2 bases from J, the junction contained 7 bases not matched to a gene. The DNA of the CDR3 is TGTGCCAGCAGCCCAACTAGCGTGACCACAGATACGCAGTATTTT. Protein sequence: CASSPTSVTTDTQYF.

This chain joins TRBV7-2 and TRBJ2-7; 9 bases line up with TRBD2. Trimming removed 8 bases from V and 5 bases from J; junction bases left unmatched: 7. The CDR3 is made up of 13 amino acids. The V gene's germline CDR1 is SGHTA and CDR2 FQGNSA. CDR3: CASARGGGDEQYV. The CDR3 nucleotides read TGTGCCAGCGCGAGAGGCGGGGGGGACGAGCAGTACGTC.

In DNA, the CDR3 is TGTGCCAGTAGTCCAGCAGGGGGCAAAACTCACACTGAAGCTTTCTTT. Translated: CASSPAGGKTHTEAFF. The V and J genes are TRBV19 and TRBJ1-1, with 8 bases fitting TRBD1. From germline, CDR1 is LNHDA and CDR2 SQIVND (reference sequence). Trimming at V came to 5 bases and at J to 3 bases, leaving 11 bases not matched to a gene. The CDR3 length is 16 residues.

At least ten counts were recorded for this clonotype. This rearrangement joins TRBV7-9 to TRBJ1-1; the D gene is possibly TRBD1 (5 bases). The CDR3 contains 14 residues. With 1 base removed from V and 1 base from J, the gap between germline ends came to 7 bases. Germline-derived CDR1 and CDR2 are SEHNR and FQNEAQ (reference sequence). The CDR3 region is CASSLVGGNTEAFF. The DNA for the CDR3 is TGTGCCAGCAGCTTAGTTGGGGGGAACACTGAAGCTTTCTTT.

This clonotype has a handful of counts. This sequence joins TRBV18 and TRBJ2-7, with D perhaps matching TRBD1 (6 bases). V shed 6 bases and J shed 0 bases, with 12 bases lying between them. Germline values: CDR1 KGHSH, CDR2 LQKENI. The CDR3 has 14 residues. The CDR3 protein is CASSSTGSSYEQYF. The CDR3 DNA sequence: TGTGCCAGCTCCTCTACAGGGAGCTCCTACGAGCAGTACTTC.

V usage is TRBV30 and J usage is TRBJ2-7; weak D call: TRBD1 (5 bases). The V and J ends lost 2 bases and 7 bases respectively, with 12 bases between them. Germline CDR1 and CDR2: GTSNPN and SVGIG (reference sequence). This CDR3 is 12 amino acids long. CDR3: CAWSSFRAEQYF. The CDR3 region has the DNA TGTGCCTGGAGTTCCTTCAGGGCAGAGCAGTACTTC.

The chain employs TRBV21-1 and TRBJ1-1; the table's D call of TRBD1 was not tested on the DNA. TRBV21-1 is a pseudogene. This CDR3 comprises 15 residues. CDR3 in amino acids: CATLLEDIENTEAFF. The CDR3 DNA follows: TGTGCCACCCTACTTGAGGACATCGAGAACACTGAAGCTTTCTTT.

This clonotype has only a few counts. J is TRBJ1-2 and V is TRBV18, with a possible D match to TRBD1 (5 bases). The germline V gene encodes CDR1 KGHSH and CDR2 LQKENI. V lost 0 bases and J lost 4, with 15 bases in between. This CDR3 has 16 amino acids. The CDR3 reads CASSPPPQGSGYGYTF. CDR3 DNA sequence: TGTGCCAGCTCACCACCGCCCCAGGGTAGCGGCTATGGCTACACCTTC.

This clonotype was counted a few times. This chain joins TRBV7-9 and TRBJ2-7; D is possibly TRBD2 (5 bases). The CDR3 spans 14 residues. In germline, CDR1 is SEHNR, CDR2 FQNEAQ (reference sequence). The ends were cut back, 1 base at V and 1 base at J, with 8 bases in the middle. CDR3 protein: CASSLVRDSYEQYF. The CDR3 DNA sequence: TGTGCCAGCAGCTTAGTTCGGGATTCCTACGAGCAGTACTTC.

At least ten counts were recorded for this clonotype. This chain joins TRBV11-2 and TRBJ2-3, with 16 bases aligning to TRBD2. This CDR3 is built from 16 residues. Germline trimming cut 4 bases from V and 5 bases from J; bases unmatched to any gene: 3. Germline V lookup: CDR1 SGHAT, CDR2 FQNNGV. CDR3 in DNA: TGTGCCAGCAGCTCGGGACTAGCGGGGGGGGGAGATACGCAGTATTTT. As protein: CASSSGLAGGGDTQYF.

CDR3 sequence: CASSWEGDYEQYF. CDR3 nucleotide sequence: TGTGCCAGCAGTTGGGAGGGGGACTACGAGCAGTACTTC. This sequence joins TRBV6-6 and TRBJ2-7, with D maybe TRBD2 (7 bases). The CDR3 has 13 amino acids. Germline V CDR1 and CDR2: MNHNY, SVGAGI (reference sequence). Trimming removed 4 bases from V and 3 bases from J, with 10 bases in between.

The chain is built from TRBV20-1 and TRBJ1-1, with 7 bases lining up with TRBD1. The germline gives CDR1 DFQATT, CDR2 SNEGSKA (reference sequence). V lost 7 bases to trimming and J lost 1 base; unmatched junction nucleotides: 6. The CDR3 spans 13 residues. CDR3 sequence: CSEGGSGNTEAFF. For the CDR3, the DNA is TGCAGTGAAGGGGGCTCGGGGAACACTGAAGCTTTCTTT.

This clonotype showed up just a few times. The genes are TRBV12-3 or TRBV12-4 and TRBJ2-6; no reliable D call. V gave up 5 bases and J gave up 0 bases, with 14 bases separating them. CDR3 length equals 17 residues. The CDR3: CASSLPTADSGANVLTF. The CDR3 region has the DNA TGTGCCAGCAGTCTACCAACCGCCGACTCTGGGGCCAACGTCCTGACTTTC.

The V and J genes are TRBV6-6 and TRBJ2-2; D is unresolved. There are 15 residues in the CDR3. Germline CDR1 is MNHNY and CDR2 is SVGAGI (reference sequence). Trimming took 1 base from V and 0 from J, leaving 6 bases between them. The chain's CDR3 is CASSYYTPNTGELFF. In nucleotides, the CDR3 is TGTGCCAGCAGTTACTATACACCGAACACCGGGGAGCTGTTTTTT.

The gene calls are TRBV5-4 and TRBJ1-2; TRBD1 aligns across 7 bases. The CDR3 extends over 15 amino acids. Per germline, CDR1 SGHNT and CDR2 YYREEE (reference sequence). Germline trimming cut 3 bases from V and 1 base from J; bases unmatched to any gene: 6. The CDR3 protein is CASSSVGTDNYGYTF. CDR3 nucleotides: TGTGCCAGCAGCTCGGTGGGGACAGATAACTATGGCTACACCTTC.

This clonotype was picked up a small number of times. The CDR3 here is CASSPSSYTEAFF. CDR3 nucleotides: TGTGCCAGCAGCCCCTCGTCGTACACTGAAGCTTTCTTT. J is TRBJ1-1 and V is TRBV3-1; D ambiguous. V lost 4 bases, J lost 3 bases, and 9 bases lay in between. This CDR3 contains 13 residues. Germline V gives CDR1 LGHDT, CDR2 YNNKEL (reference sequence).

This clonotype has just a few counts. The rearrangement links TRBV4-1 to TRBJ2-2, with 8 positions matching TRBD1. This CDR3 spans 14 amino acids. CDR1 is MGHRA and CDR2 is YSYEKL in the germline V gene. Losses at the gene ends were 6 bases for V and 7 bases for J; bases not matched to a gene: 7. CDR3 in DNA: TGCGCCAGCAGATGGACAGGGCTAAGCGGGGAGCTGTTTTTT. This codes for CASRWTGLSGELFF.

This clonotype was seen only once. The rearrangement uses TRBV7-2 and TRBJ1-5; 7 positions match TRBD1. J gave up 7 bases and V 3 bases, and 6 bases lay outside the gene matches. Per germline, CDR1 SGHTA and CDR2 FQGNSA. This CDR3 has 14 residues. The CDR3 sequence: CASSFDREGQPQHF. CDR3 DNA sequence: TGTGCCAGCAGCTTCGACAGGGAGGGCCAGCCCCAGCATTTT.

The rearrangement uses TRBV10-3 and TRBJ1-3; D gene uncertain. The germline CDR1 and CDR2 sequences are ENHRY and SYGVKD. V lost 3 bases and J lost 0, with 12 bases in between. CDR3 length: 16 residues. The CDR3 DNA reads as TGTGCCATCAGTGACTTCGGGTTCAGCTCTGGAAACACCATATATTTT. Protein sequence: CAISDFGFSSGNTIYF.

The chain recombines TRBV20-1 with TRBJ2-3; 13 nucleotides match TRBD2. V lost 5 bases to trimming and J lost 3 bases; unmatched junction nucleotides: 2. CDR3 length: 14 residues. CDR1 and CDR2 from the germline V gene are DFQATT and SNEGSKA (reference sequence). The CDR3 loop reads CSAETSGGTDTQYF. The CDR3 nucleotides read TGCAGTGCTGAGACTAGCGGGGGGACAGATACGCAGTATTTT.

This clonotype came up a few times. The V call is TRBV7-2, the J call TRBJ1-6; TRBD1 agrees at 7 bases. After removal of 2 bases from V and 0 bases from J, the junction contained 7 bases not matched to a gene. Germline values: CDR1 SGHTA, CDR2 FQGNSA. This CDR3 has 18 residues. Here the CDR3 reads CASSLPQGGSSYNSPLHF. CDR3 in DNA: TGTGCCAGCAGCTTACCGCAGGGGGGGAGCTCCTATAATTCACCCCTCCACTTT. The variable domain in full, with the rest retrieved from reference TRBV7-2 and TRBJ1-6, is GAGVSQSPSNKVTEKGKDVELRCDPISGHTALYWYRQSLGQGLEFLIYFQGNSAPDKSGLPSDRFSAERTGGSVSTLTIQRTQQEDSAVYLCASSLPQGGSSYNSPLHFGNGTRLTVT.